This is a list of T cell receptor beta chains from one sample in a study of a mutant IDH1 vaccine in newly diagnosed glioma. Profiling relied on immunoSEQ multiplex PCR, and the TCRdb table lists in-frame clones only, not all of them. The sample shows approximately 56,000 clones, around 75% of them seen only once. The antigens these receptors bind are not known. The sequencing used PBMCs, collected from a glioma patient whose treatment included an IDH1 peptide vaccine. These receptors came from a man between 50 and 59 years old with glioma. Each CDR3 is given with its conserved first and last residue. The order of the fields is clone size, V gene, J gene, CDR3 length, D gene, CDR3 protein, CDR3 DNA. A D gene is named only where the DNA matches it firmly. Size values are once, few and many counts, or a class for expanded clones, and some rows have none.

>few|TRBV29-1|TRBJ2-2|12|.
CSVSTWTGELFF
TGCAGCGTTTCGACGTGGACCGGGGAGCTGTTTTTT
>.|TRBV4-1|TRBJ1-1|12|TRBD1
CASSPPGQETFF
TGCGCCAGCAGCCCTCCGGGACAGGAGACTTTCTTT
>.|TRBV2|TRBJ2-5|16|.
CASSRGSVRGGETQYF
TGTGCCAGCAGCCGGGGCTCCGTTCGAGGGGGGGAGACCCAGTACTTC
>.|TRBV30|TRBJ2-7|14|TRBD1
CAWKAGQGFYEQYF
TGTGCCTGGAAAGCTGGACAGGGGTTTTACGAGCAGTACTTC
>.|TRBV27|TRBJ1-3|15|.
CASSLDGFGGNTIYF
TGTGCCAGCAGTTTAGACGGATTCGGTGGAAACACCATATATTTT
>.|TRBV19|TRBJ1-2|13|.
CASSSQGIGGYTF
TGTGCCAGTAGTTCTCAGGGCATCGGTGGCTACACCTTC
>.|TRBV7-3|TRBJ1-3|15|TRBD1
CASSRGTGTGNTIYF
TGTGCCAGCAGCCGCGGGACAGGGACTGGAAACACCATATATTTT
>.|TRBV4-1|TRBJ2-1|15|.
CASSPGGSSYNEQFF
TGCGCCAGCAGCCCCGGGGGCAGCTCCTACAATGAGCAGTTCTTC
>.|TRBV5-4|TRBJ1-1|14|TRBD1
CATTSGGRDTEAFF
TGTGCCACCACATCAGGGGGCCGCGACACTGAAGCTTTCTTT
>.|TRBV9|TRBJ2-1|15|.
CASSVVGTIYNEQFF
TGTGCCAGCAGCGTAGTAGGGACGATCTACAATGAGCAGTTCTTC
>.|TRBV5-6|TRBJ1-1|11|.
CASSWRSEAFF
TGTGCCAGCAGCTGGAGGTCTGAAGCTTTCTTT
>.|TRBV30|TRBJ2-3|13|.
CAWSAASPDTQYF
TGTGCCTGGAGTGCAGCTAGTCCGGATACGCAGTATTTT
>once|TRBV6-1|TRBJ1-6|16|TRBD1
CASSERGQGARSPLHF
TGTGCCAGCAGTGAAAGGGGCCAGGGGGCAAGGTCACCCCTCCACTTT
>.|TRBV5-1|TRBJ2-7|14|TRBD1
CASSWGDRAHEQYF
TGCGCCAGCAGCTGGGGGGACAGGGCGCACGAGCAGTACTTC
>few|TRBV9|TRBJ1-3|15|.
CASSVGGQLGNTIYF
TGTGCCAGCAGCGTAGGCGGGCAGCTTGGAAACACCATATATTTT
>.|TRBV5-4|TRBJ2-1|14|.
CASSLRRQSDEQFF
TGTGCCAGCAGCTTGCGCAGACAGAGCGATGAGCAGTTCTTC
>.|TRBV5-4|TRBJ2-2|15|.
CASSLLGQNTGELFF
TGTGCCAGCAGCTTACTAGGACAGAACACCGGGGAGCTGTTTTTT
>once|TRBV5-6|TRBJ2-1|15|.
CASSWTDTTYNEQFF
TGTGCCAGCAGCTGGACGGATACAACCTACAATGAGCAGTTCTTC
>.|TRBV18|TRBJ2-7|13|.
CASSPLQYYEQYF
TGTGCCAGCTCACCACTCCAGTACTACGAGCAGTACTTC
>.|TRBV29-1|TRBJ1-2|12|TRBD1
CSVGQGYEGYTF
TGCAGCGTCGGACAGGGCTATGAAGGCTACACCTTC
>once|TRBV29-1|TRBJ2-3|14|.
CSVSRGSGTDTQYF
TGCAGCGTGTCCAGGGGTAGCGGCACAGATACGCAGTATTTT
>.|TRBV6-5|TRBJ1-5|15|TRBD1
CASRRDRYSNQPQHF
TGTGCCAGCAGGCGGGACAGATATAGCAATCAGCCCCAGCATTTT
>.|TRBV4-1|TRBJ1-2|12|.
CASSQGRFGYTF
TGCGCCAGCAGCCAAGGCAGGTTTGGCTACACCTTC
>.|TRBV5-4|TRBJ1-1|15|.
CASTEGTGLNTEAFF
TGTGCCAGCACGGAGGGGACGGGGTTGAACACTGAAGCTTTCTTT
>.|TRBV5-6|TRBJ2-1|16|.
CASSLVPSGYNNEQFF
TGTGCCAGCAGCTTGGTCCCCAGCGGGTATAACAATGAGCAGTTCTTC
>few|TRBV4-1|TRBJ1-1|15|.
CASSQNSGGNTEAFF
TGCGCCAGCAGCCAGAATAGTGGGGGGAACACTGAAGCTTTCTTT
>few|TRBV5-4|TRBJ2-5|15|TRBD2
CASSRTSGGQETQYF
TGTGCCAGCAGCCGTACTAGCGGGGGCCAAGAGACCCAGTACTTC
>.|TRBV6-6|TRBJ1-2|13|.
CASNSRGFEGYTF
TGTGCCAGCAACTCACGAGGCTTTGAAGGCTACACCTTC
>.|TRBV6-5|TRBJ1-2|15|.
CASSYGKTSGYGYTF
TGTGCCAGCAGTTACGGGAAAACCAGTGGCTATGGCTACACCTTC
>.|TRBV27|TRBJ2-4|16|.
CASTPSLTVAKNIQYF
TGTGCCAGCACTCCATCTCTTACAGTAGCCAAAAACATTCAGTACTTC
>.|TRBV10-3|TRBJ2-2|17|TRBD2
CAISESPGGLDTGELFF
TGTGCCATCAGTGAGTCACCGGGGGGGCTGGACACCGGGGAGCTGTTTTTT
>.|TRBV11-2|TRBJ1-1|13|TRBD1
CASSSDRESEAFF
TGTGCCAGCAGCTCGGACAGGGAGTCTGAAGCTTTCTTT
>.|TRBV19|TRBJ2-5|15|TRBD1
CASNRRGGLLETQYF
TGTGCCAGTAACCGACGAGGGGGCCTGCTGGAGACCCAGTACTTC
>.|TRBV7-3|TRBJ2-2|14|.
CASSSAKATGELFF
TGTGCCAGCAGCTCCGCAAAGGCCACCGGGGAGCTGTTTTTT
>.|TRBV30|TRBJ2-2|14|.
CAWSVGADRGELFF
TGTGCCTGGAGTGTAGGGGCAGATCGCGGGGAGCTGTTTTTT
>once|TRBV9|TRBJ2-5|15|TRBD2
CASSAVGSGVETQYF
TGTGCCAGCAGCGCCGTGGGAAGCGGGGTTGAGACCCAGTACTTC
>.|TRBV18|TRBJ1-5|15|.
CASSPAGMRGQPQHF
TGTGCCAGCTCACCGGCCGGAATGAGGGGTCAGCCCCAGCATTTT
>few|TRBV7-2|TRBJ2-2|14|.
CASSLGGAIGELFF
TGTGCCAGCAGCTTGGGGGGGGCCATCGGGGAGCTGTTTTTT
>.|TRBV5-1|TRBJ2-1|14|TRBD2
CASSLEASGNEQFF
TGCGCCAGCAGCTTGGAGGCTAGCGGGAATGAGCAGTTCTTC
>few|TRBV7-6|TRBJ2-7|15|TRBD1
CASSLVGTGGGEQYF
TGTGCCAGCAGCTTAGTCGGGACAGGGGGCGGCGAGCAGTACTTC
>.|TRBV30|TRBJ1-1|11|.
CARGADTEAFF
TGTGCCCGGGGAGCGGACACTGAAGCTTTCTTT
>few|TRBV27|TRBJ1-6|15|TRBD1
CASRFGTGAPSPLHF
TGTGCCAGCAGATTTGGGACAGGGGCACCCTCACCCCTCCACTTT
>.|TRBV5-6|TRBJ2-3|16|TRBD2
CASSFETGGQADTQYF
TGTGCCAGCAGCTTCGAGACGGGGGGGCAGGCAGATACGCAGTATTTT
>few|TRBV9|TRBJ1-5|14|.
CASSVGSSNQPQHF
TGTGCCAGCAGCGTAGGCAGCTCCAATCAGCCCCAGCATTTT
>few|TRBV2|TRBJ1-2|11|.
CASSLGYGYTF
TGTGCCAGCAGTTTAGGCTATGGCTACACCTTC
>.|TRBV19|TRBJ1-2|16|TRBD1
CASSIAPRTGGGGYTF
TGTGCCAGTAGTATAGCCCCCCGGACAGGGGGCGGCGGCTACACCTTC
>.|TRBV6-5|TRBJ1-1|15|TRBD1
CASRNDRVRYTEAFF
TGTGCCAGCAGAAACGACAGGGTGCGGTACACTGAAGCTTTCTTT
>.|TRBV5-8|TRBJ2-1|13|.
CASSFGSYNEQFF
TGTGCCAGCAGCTTTGGGTCATACAATGAGCAGTTCTTC
>.|TRBV4-1|TRBJ2-5|15|.
CASSQDEGADETQYF
TGCGCCAGCAGCCAAGACGAGGGTGCGGACGAGACCCAGTACTTC
>.|TRBV2|TRBJ2-5|14|.
CASGESGGEETQYF
TGTGCCAGCGGGGAGTCCGGTGGGGAAGAGACCCAGTACTTC
>.|TRBV6-1|TRBJ1-2|12|.
CASSDTYYGYTF
TGTGCCAGCAGTGACACTTACTATGGCTACACCTTC
>.|TRBV6-5|TRBJ2-7|16|.
CASSYSGGFVSYEQYF
TGTGCCAGCAGTTACTCAGGCGGGTTCGTAAGCTACGAGCAGTACTTC
>few|TRBV9|TRBJ2-7|13|.
CASSVQVPYEQYF
TGTGCCAGCAGCGTCCAGGTCCCATACGAGCAGTACTTC
>few|TRBV7-2|TRBJ2-1|13|TRBD1
CASSWTGYNEQFF
TGTGCCAGCAGTTGGACAGGTTACAATGAGCAGTTCTTC
>.|TRBV7-2|TRBJ2-2|15|TRBD2
CASSSRLAGRGELFF
TGTGCCAGCAGCTCCCGACTAGCGGGGCGGGGGGAGCTGTTTTTT
>.|TRBV7-7|TRBJ2-5|15|.
CASSLASGDQETQYF
TGTGCTAGCAGCTTAGCTTCTGGGGATCAAGAGACCCAGTACTTC
>few|TRBV23-1|TRBJ1-1|15|TRBD1
CASTYLQGGVTEAFF
TGCGCCAGCACATACCTCCAGGGGGGTGTGACTGAAGCTTTCTTT
>.|TRBV4-1|TRBJ1-4|14|.
CASSRGSRNEKLFF
TGCGCCAGCAGCCGCGGGAGTCGTAATGAAAAACTGTTTTTT
>.|TRBV5-1|TRBJ2-1|15|.
CASSLAGADQDEQFF
TGCGCCAGCAGCTTGGCGGGGGCAGACCAGGATGAGCAGTTCTTC